This T cell receptor beta chain stems from a study of T cells in localized non-small cell lung cancer. Points on this clone: Its antigen remains unidentified.

V lost 4 bases and J 0 bases, leaving 4 bases between the germline ends. Germline V gene sequence: CDR1 SGHNT, CDR2 YYREEE (reference sequence). CDR3 length: 13 amino acids. The protocol was immunoSEQ multiplex PCR, while the TCRdb copy is restricted to in-frame clones and leaves out a portion. The sample shows 14,000 to 15,000 clones, more than 70% of them seen only once. Findings and limits, study-wide: Heterogeneity is still possible, as just one tumor region was sequenced. Greater blood T cell density accompanied longer overall survival. In adjacent lung appeared a median about 58 of the top 100 tumor clones. It was uninvolved adjacent lung that showed the highest T cell clonality, exceeding tumor.

The V call is TRBV5-4, the J call TRBJ2-2, with D unresolved. The sequence was obtained from a woman aged 40-70 years with stage I lung adenocarcinoma. The specimen comprised peripheral blood, sampled before any cancer treatment. Written as DNA, the CDR3 is TGTGCCAGCAGCCATTCGAACACCGGGGAGCTGTTTTTT. Residues: CASSHSNTGELFF.